The rows below give T cell receptor beta chains drawn from one sample of a study of technical replicates of blood from a handful of donors. The method was immunoSEQ multiplex PCR; TCRdb's version includes in-frame clones alone and lacks a portion of them. The sample comprises over 55,000 clones, just under 97% of which are singletons, and around 0.2% rests with the top ten. The sequenced sample consisted of T cells isolated from PBMCs. Receptors were obtained from a human donor in good health. CDR3s include the opening cysteine and the closing phenylalanine or tryptophan. The D gene is left open where the match is weak. Clone size is given for some rows only: seen once, a few or many times, or a class if the clone is expanded.

cdr3_nt	cdr3_aa	cdr3_length	d_call	v_call	clone_size	j_call
TGTGCCAGCAGCTATAGACAAGCTAACTATGGCTACACCTTC	CASSYRQANYGYTF	14	NA	TRBV7-9	NA	TRBJ1-2
TGTGCCAGCAGTAATTATCGTGGCAGAACCTCGAACACTGAAGCTTTCTTT	CASSNYRGRTSNTEAFF	17	NA	TRBV11-2	NA	TRBJ1-1
TGTGCCAGCAGCTGGGGGGTCGAAAACACTGAAGCTTTCTTT	CASSWGVENTEAFF	14	NA	TRBV5-4	NA	TRBJ1-1
TGTGCCAGCAGTGGATTAGGGACAACCGATACGATGCCCCAGCATTTT	CASSGLGTTDTMPQHF	16	NA	TRBV6-1	NA	TRBJ1-5
TGTGCCAGCAGACCGGGACTAGGGTACGAGCAGTACTTC	CASRPGLGYEQYF	13	TRBD2	TRBV6-5	once	TRBJ2-7
TGTGCCAGCAGTGAAATGAAAGGGGGCCCTCAAGAGACCCAGTACTTC	CASSEMKGGPQETQYF	16	TRBD1	TRBV6-1	NA	TRBJ2-5
TGTGCCAGCAGCGATAAAGGACAGCTTAACACCGGGGAGCTGTTTTTT	CASSDKGQLNTGELFF	16	NA	TRBV7-8	NA	TRBJ2-2
TGTGCCAGTAGTATAGACCGTAGCGGGGAGGGGACAGATACGCAGTATTTT	CASSIDRSGEGTDTQYF	17	TRBD2	TRBV19	NA	TRBJ2-3
TGCGCCAGCAGCACCGACCCGAGGACGGACTCCGAGCAGTACTTC	CASSTDPRTDSEQYF	15	NA	TRBV5-1	NA	TRBJ2-7
TGTGCCAGCAGTTTACAGGGGGCTGGGTCACCCCTCCACTTT	CASSLQGAGSPLHF	14	TRBD1	TRBV2	once	TRBJ1-6
TGCGCCAGCAGCGTCCGACTAGCGGGGGCCGTACAAGAGACCCAGTACTTC	CASSVRLAGAVQETQYF	17	TRBD2	TRBV5-1	NA	TRBJ2-5
TGCAGCGTTCTTGGAGGGCTTTATGGCTACACCTTC	CSVLGGLYGYTF	12	NA	TRBV29-1	NA	TRBJ1-2
TGCGCCAGCAGCCGAGGGACTAGCGGGGCTAGCACAGATACGCAGTATTTT	CASSRGTSGASTDTQYF	17	TRBD2	TRBV5-1	NA	TRBJ2-3
TGTGCCAGCAGTTTCCCAACTAGCGGGAGGCCTTCCGCCACAGATACGCAGTATTTT	CASSFPTSGRPSATDTQYF	19	TRBD2	TRBV27	NA	TRBJ2-3
TGTGCCACCAGCAGAGGGGGGGGAAGCGCCTACGAGCAGTACTTC	CATSRGGGSAYEQYF	15	TRBD2	TRBV15	NA	TRBJ2-7
TGTGCCACCGTGGGTGCGGGGGGGGGAAGGCGCCTAACCTACAATGAGCAGTTCTTC	CATVGAGGGRRLTYNEQFF	19	TRBD2	TRBV5-4	NA	TRBJ2-1
TGTGCCAGCAGCGTAGGAGGCGCATACTCCTACAATGAGCAGTTCTTC	CASSVGGAYSYNEQFF	16	NA	TRBV9	NA	TRBJ2-1
TGCGCCAGCAGCTGGACCGGGACAGGACGCTACGAGCAGTACTTC	CASSWTGTGRYEQYF	15	TRBD1	TRBV5-1	NA	TRBJ2-7
TGTGCCAGCAGTTTCTCAAACCGGGACTACGAGCAGTACTTC	CASSFSNRDYEQYF	14	NA	TRBV28	NA	TRBJ2-7
TGTGCCAGCAGCTTAGAACGGGGATTGAACACTGAAGCTTTCTTT	CASSLERGLNTEAFF	15	NA	TRBV7-8	few	TRBJ1-1
TGTGCCAGCAGAACAGCGGGAGTCTTCCACGAGCAGTACTTC	CASRTAGVFHEQYF	14	TRBD2	TRBV2	NA	TRBJ2-7
TGTGCCAGTAGTATAGCTCTTCTAGCGGATACCTACGAGCAGTACTTC	CASSIALLADTYEQYF	16	TRBD2	TRBV19	NA	TRBJ2-7
TGTGCCAGCAGCTCGGGGGACAGGGGAAGGAGGGCTGGGGCCAACGTCCTGACTTTC	CASSSGDRGRRAGANVLTF	19	TRBD1	TRBV7-8	once	TRBJ2-6
TGTGCCACCAGCCCCCACCCCTTAGACAGTAATTCACCCCTCCACTTT	CATSPHPLDSNSPLHF	16	NA	TRBV15	NA	TRBJ1-6
TGCGCCAGCAGTGAGATGCAGGGGACGGCTAGCGGGGAAGATACGCAGTATTTT	CASSEMQGTASGEDTQYF	18	TRBD2	TRBV10-1	NA	TRBJ2-3